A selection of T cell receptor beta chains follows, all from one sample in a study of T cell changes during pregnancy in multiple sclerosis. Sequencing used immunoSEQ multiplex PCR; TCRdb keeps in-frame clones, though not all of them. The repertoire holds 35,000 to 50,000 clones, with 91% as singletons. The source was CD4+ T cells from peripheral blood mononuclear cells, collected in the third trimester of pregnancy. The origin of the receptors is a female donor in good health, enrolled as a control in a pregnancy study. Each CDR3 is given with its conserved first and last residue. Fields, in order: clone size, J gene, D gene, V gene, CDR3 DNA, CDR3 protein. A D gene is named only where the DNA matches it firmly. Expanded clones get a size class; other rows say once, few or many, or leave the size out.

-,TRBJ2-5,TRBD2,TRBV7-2,TGTGCCAGCAGCTTTACTAGCGGGGAGACCCAGTACTTC,CASSFTSGETQYF
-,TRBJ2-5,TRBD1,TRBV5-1,TGCGCCAGCAGTCCCGGGACAGGGCGGAGGGAGACCCAGTACTTC,CASSPGTGRRETQYF
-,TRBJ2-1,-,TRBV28,TGTGCCAGCACCCCTGGGGGCTCACGGCATGAGCAGTTCTTC,CASTPGGSRHEQFF
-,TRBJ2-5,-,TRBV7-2,TGTGCCAGCAGCTTGCGTTGGGAGACCCAGTACTTC,CASSLRWETQYF
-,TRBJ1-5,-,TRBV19,TGTGCCAGTGGAGAAAGCAATCAGCCCCAGCATTTT,CASGESNQPQHF
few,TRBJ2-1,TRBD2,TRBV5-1,TGCGCCAGCGCTAGGGTAGCGGGGAACAATGAGCAGTTCTTC,CASARVAGNNEQFF
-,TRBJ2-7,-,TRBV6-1,TGTGCCAGCACTTCTTCTACATTGGGGGGCTACGAGCAGTACTTC,CASTSSTLGGYEQYF
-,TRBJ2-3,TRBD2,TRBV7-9,TGTGCCAGCAGGCCAAGCGGGGGGGCCGCGGGAGATACGCAGTATTTT,CASRPSGGAAGDTQYF
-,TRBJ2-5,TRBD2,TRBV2,TGTGCCAGCAAGGTTGGGACTAGCGGGAGTGGGGCCCAGTACTTC,CASKVGTSGSGAQYF
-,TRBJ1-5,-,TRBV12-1,TGTGCCAGCAGCTTTGGGGCCCGACAGCCCCAGCATTTT,CASSFGARQPQHF
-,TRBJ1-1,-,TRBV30,TGTGCCTGGAGTCCGGCGGACACTGAAGCTTTCTTT,CAWSPADTEAFF
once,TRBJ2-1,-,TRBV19,TGTGCCAGTAGTATAGCGCGCGGCCACTCCGTAAAAGAGCAGTTCTTC,CASSIARGHSVKEQFF
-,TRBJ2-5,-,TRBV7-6,TGTGCCAGCAGCTTTAGTGGGGGCACGCGGGAGACCCAGTACTTC,CASSFSGGTRETQYF